These 18 T cell receptor beta chains share one sample of origin, sequenced in a study of PD-L1 blockade in urothelial cancer. The table came from immunoSEQ multiplex PCR; TCRdb's copy has only in-frame clones and leaves some out. The table has approximately 51,000 clones, around 87% seen once; the top ten hold 16%. Sample: PBMCs, taken around atezolizumab (anti-PD-L1) treatment. The source of these receptors is a man aged 55 to 69 with urothelial cancer.

J is TRBJ1-3 and V is TRBV29-1; a weak D match, TRBD1 (5 bases). Germline-derived CDR1 and CDR2 are SQVTM and ANQGSEA. The CDR3 totals 13 residues. The germline V and J ends were trimmed by 3 bases and 5 bases, with 11 bases remaining between them. This CDR3 reads CSVEAGSRNTIYF. For the CDR3, the DNA is TGCAGCGTTGAGGCAGGGTCAAGAAACACCATATATTTT.

The chain uses TRBV7-9 and TRBJ2-6, with D possibly matching TRBD2 (5 bases). CDR1 is SEHNR, CDR2 FQNEAQ, per germline (reference sequence). V lost 11 bases to trimming and J lost 0 bases, with 8 bases between them. The CDR3 is 13 amino acids. The CDR3 loop reads CAGRASGANVLTF. CDR3 coding DNA: TGTGCCGGGCGGGCCTCTGGGGCCAACGTCCTGACTTTC.

The V gene is TRBV9, the J gene TRBJ2-5; 7 nucleotides match TRBD2. J gave up 4 bases and V 4 bases, and 7 bases lay outside the gene matches. CDR1 and CDR2 (germline): SGDLS, YYNGEE. The length of the CDR3 is 14 residues. DNA of the CDR3: TGTGCCAGCAGCCCGCGGGTAGCGGGAGAGACCCAGTACTTC. Translating gives CASSPRVAGETQYF.

This chain joins TRBV9 and TRBJ1-2; 7 bases line up with TRBD1. With 4 bases clipped from V and 8 bases from J, the junction kept 17 bases outside the gene matches. The CDR3 is 16 residues long. The V gene's germline CDR1 is SGDLS and CDR2 YYNGEE. CDR3 protein: CASSPTTGTVKEGYTF. For the CDR3, the DNA is TGTGCCAGCAGCCCAACGACAGGGACGGTTAAGGAAGGCTACACCTTC. Using reference TRBV9 and TRBJ1-2 for the parts outside the CDR3, the full variable domain is DSGVTQTPKHLITATGQRVTLRCSPRSGDLSVYWYQQSLDQGLQFLIQYYNGEERAKGNILERFSAQQFPDLHSELNLSSLELGDSALYFCASSPTTGTVKEGYTFGSGTRLTVV.

The chain uses TRBV11-2 and TRBJ2-5; 7 bases align to TRBD2. The ends lost 1 base at V and 9 bases at J; junction bases unmatched: 11. CDR3 length: 15 residues. The germline V gene encodes CDR1 SGHAT and CDR2 FQNNGV. The CDR3 DNA follows: TGTGCCAGCAGCTTAGTTGCTAGCGGATCCGCGGCCCAGTACTTC. This sequence encodes CASSLVASGSAAQYF.

The genes are TRBV10-1 and TRBJ2-7, with D possibly TRBD1 on 6 matching bases. The V gene's germline CDR1 is WNHNN and CDR2 SYGVQD (reference sequence). Trimming removed 3 bases from V and 0 bases from J, with 6 bases in between. The CDR3 has 13 residues. CDR3 nucleotide sequence: TGCGCCAGCAGTGACAGGGGCTCCTACGAGCAGTACTTC. Translation: CASSDRGSYEQYF.

This sequence joins TRBV5-1 and TRBJ1-1, with D possibly TRBD1 on 5 matching bases. CDR1 and CDR2 from the germline V gene are SGHRS and YFSETQ. The V end lost 0 bases, the J end lost 4 bases, and 13 bases lay between the germline ends. This CDR3 contains 15 residues. CDR3 sequence reads: CASSLGPGLVTEAFF. DNA of the CDR3: TGCGCCAGCAGCTTGGGTCCAGGGTTGGTCACTGAAGCTTTCTTT.

This clone is a singleton in its sample. This chain joins TRBV5-1 and TRBJ2-5, with TRBD2 identical over 7 bases. The length of the CDR3 is 15 residues. In germline, CDR1 is SGHRS, CDR2 YFSETQ. With V trimmed by 4 bases and J by 4 bases, 10 bases remained unmatched. The CDR3 is CASSPSPGGGETQYF. DNA for the CDR3: TGCGCCAGCAGCCCGAGCCCGGGCGGGGGAGAGACCCAGTACTTC.

The chain links TRBV2 to TRBJ2-5; no reliable D call. The V end was cut by 7 bases, the J end by 3 bases, with 6 bases between. The CDR3 runs to 11 residues. Germline CDR1 is SNHLY and CDR2 is FYNNEI. The CDR3 is CASMQEETQYF. The CDR3 coding sequence is TGTGCCAGCATGCAGGAAGAGACCCAGTACTTC.

The chain employs TRBV6-5 and TRBJ1-4; D may be TRBD1 (5 bases). This CDR3 has 14 residues. V was shortened by 6 bases and J by 7 bases, with 15 bases between the two germline ends. Per germline, CDR1 MNHEY and CDR2 SVGAGI. Here the CDR3 reads CASSQGEGGEKLFF. CDR3 bases: TGTGCCAGCAGCCAAGGGGAGGGTGGTGAAAAACTGTTTTTT.

The chain has TRBV6-6 and TRBJ1-1; D unclear. With 7 bases removed from V and 2 bases from J, the gap between germline ends came to 14 bases. CDR1 is MNHNY and CDR2 is SVGAGI in the germline V gene (reference sequence). The CDR3 totals 14 residues. DNA of the CDR3: TGTGCCAGCAATCTCGGGAAGGGAAACACTGAAGCTTTCTTT. Amino acid sequence: CASNLGKGNTEAFF.

The chain joins TRBV7-2 to TRBJ2-7, with D unclear. V was trimmed by 3 bases and J by 6 bases, leaving 15 bases between them. Germline-derived CDR1 and CDR2 are SGHTA and FQGNSA. The CDR3 spans 14 residues. This CDR3 reads CASSLMLASGEQYF. The CDR3 coding sequence is TGTGCCAGCAGCTTGATGTTGGCCTCAGGCGAGCAGTACTTC.

The V call is TRBV11-3, the J call TRBJ2-1; a possible D gene is TRBD2 (6 bases). Germline assignment: CDR1 SGHNT and CDR2 YENEEA. CDR3 length equals 16 residues. V dropped 7 bases and J dropped 2 bases, with 18 bases sitting between them. CDR3 sequence reads: CASKPERAQAYNEQFF. The CDR3 DNA is TGTGCCAGCAAGCCTGAGCGGGCCCAGGCCTACAATGAGCAGTTCTTC.

The rearrangement joins TRBV15 to TRBJ1-1, with D unresolved. Trimming took 2 bases from V and 1 from J, leaving 5 bases between them. CDR3 length: 13 residues. Germline V gene lookup returns CDR1 LNHNV and CDR2 YYDKDF (reference sequence). The CDR3 DNA reads as TGTGCCACCAGCAGATTCAAGAACACTGAAGCTTTCTTT. Residues: CATSRFKNTEAFF.

The chain is built from TRBV4-1 and TRBJ2-7, with a tentative D call TRBD1 (6 bases). The germline V and J ends were trimmed by 2 bases and 6 bases, with 14 bases remaining between them. This CDR3 contains 14 residues. CDR1 MGHRA and CDR2 YSYEKL come from the germline V gene. In DNA form, the CDR3 reads TGCGCCAGCAGCCAATGGAACAGGGTCGGCGAGCAGTACTTC. Its translation: CASSQWNRVGEQYF.

This clone has only a few counts. The chain recombines TRBV4-2 with TRBJ2-5, with 16 bases identical to TRBD2. There are 17 residues in the CDR3. Germline values: CDR1 LGHNA, CDR2 YNFKEQ. Trimming at V came to 4 bases and at J to 5 bases, leaving 7 bases not matched to a gene. CDR3 sequence (DNA): TGTGCCAGCAGCCTAGGGACTAGCGGGGGGGCCGGTGAGACCCAGTACTTC. Translated: CASSLGTSGGAGETQYF.

The chain carries TRBV30 and TRBJ2-7; 9 bases fit TRBD1. CDR3 length: 14 amino acids. Trimming cost V 4 bases and J 5 bases; bases outside gene matches: 9. Germline V CDR1 and CDR2: GTSNPN, SVGIG (reference sequence). CDR3 sequence (DNA): TGTGCCTGGAACCTAGGGACAGGGCACCACGAGCAGTACTTC. As protein: CAWNLGTGHHEQYF.

The rearrangement uses TRBV28 and TRBJ2-3; 13 positions agree with TRBD2. The CDR3 covers 17 residues. The V and J ends lost 2 bases and 3 bases, in that order; junction bases with no gene match: 5. From germline, CDR1 is MDHEN and CDR2 SYDVKM. In DNA, the CDR3 is TGTGCCAGCAGTTTAACTCGACTAGCGGGAGGTACAGATACGCAGTATTTT. This codes for CASSLTRLAGGTDTQYF.